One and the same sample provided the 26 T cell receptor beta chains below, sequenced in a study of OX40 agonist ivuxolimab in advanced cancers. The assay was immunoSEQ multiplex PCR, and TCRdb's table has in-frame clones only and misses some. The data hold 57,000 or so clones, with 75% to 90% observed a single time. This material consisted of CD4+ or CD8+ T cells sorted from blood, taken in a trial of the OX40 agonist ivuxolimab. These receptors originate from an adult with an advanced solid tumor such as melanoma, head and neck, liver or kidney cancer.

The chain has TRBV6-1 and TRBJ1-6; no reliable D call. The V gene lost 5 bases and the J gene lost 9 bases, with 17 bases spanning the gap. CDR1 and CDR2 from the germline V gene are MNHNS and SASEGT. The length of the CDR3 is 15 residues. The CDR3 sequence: CASSSSRMGSSPLHF. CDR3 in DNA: TGTGCCAGCAGTTCAAGCAGGATGGGGAGTTCACCCCTCCACTTT.

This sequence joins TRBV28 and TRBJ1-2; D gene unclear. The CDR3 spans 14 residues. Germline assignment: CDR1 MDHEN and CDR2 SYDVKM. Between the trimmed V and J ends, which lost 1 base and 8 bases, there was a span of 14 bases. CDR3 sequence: CASSLSGPAKGYTF. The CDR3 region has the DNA TGTGCCAGCAGTTTATCGGGCCCGGCGAAAGGCTACACCTTC.

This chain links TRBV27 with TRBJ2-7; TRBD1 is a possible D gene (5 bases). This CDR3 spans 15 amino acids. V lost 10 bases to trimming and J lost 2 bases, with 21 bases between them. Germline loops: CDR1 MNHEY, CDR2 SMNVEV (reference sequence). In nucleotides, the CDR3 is TGTGCCATCCCCCCCAAAGGAAAAGGGGCCTACGAGCAGTACTTC. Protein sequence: CAIPPKGKGAYEQYF.

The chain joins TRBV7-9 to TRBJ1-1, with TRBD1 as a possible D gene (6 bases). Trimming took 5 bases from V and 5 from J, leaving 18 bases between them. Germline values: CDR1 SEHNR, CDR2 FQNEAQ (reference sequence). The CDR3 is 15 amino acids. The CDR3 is CASSRAQGQRTEAFF. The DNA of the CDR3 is TGTGCCAGCAGCCGAGCGCAGGGGCAGAGGACTGAAGCTTTCTTT.

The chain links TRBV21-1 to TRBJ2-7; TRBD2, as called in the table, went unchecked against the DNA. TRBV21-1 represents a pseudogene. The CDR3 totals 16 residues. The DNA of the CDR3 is TGTGCCAGCAGTCTAGCGGGACCTCTATTTTCCTGCGAGCAGTACTTC. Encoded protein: CASSLAGPLFSCEQYF.

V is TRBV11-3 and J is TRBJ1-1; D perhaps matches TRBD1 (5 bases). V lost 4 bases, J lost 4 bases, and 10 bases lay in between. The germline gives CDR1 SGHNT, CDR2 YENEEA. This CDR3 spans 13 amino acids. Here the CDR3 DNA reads TGTGCCAGCAGCTCCGGGGGAGGCACTGAAGCTTTCTTT. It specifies CASSSGGGTEAFF.

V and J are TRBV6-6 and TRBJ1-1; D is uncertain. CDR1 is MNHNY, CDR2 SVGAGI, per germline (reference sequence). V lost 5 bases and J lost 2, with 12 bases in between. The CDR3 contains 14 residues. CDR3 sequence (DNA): TGTGCCAGCAGTGCCCCCGGGGTAAACACTGAAGCTTTCTTT. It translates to CASSAPGVNTEAFF.

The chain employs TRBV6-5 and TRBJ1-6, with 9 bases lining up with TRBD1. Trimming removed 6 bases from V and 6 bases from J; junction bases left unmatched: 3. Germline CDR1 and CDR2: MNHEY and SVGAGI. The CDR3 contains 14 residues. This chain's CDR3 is CASSPGQGNSPLHF. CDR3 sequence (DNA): TGTGCCAGCAGCCCGGGACAGGGTAATTCACCCCTCCACTTT.

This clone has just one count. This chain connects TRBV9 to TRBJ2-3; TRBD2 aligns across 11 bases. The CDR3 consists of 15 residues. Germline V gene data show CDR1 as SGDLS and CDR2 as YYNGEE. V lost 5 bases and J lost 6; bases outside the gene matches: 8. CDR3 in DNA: TGTGCCAGCAGTGTTAGCGGGGGGGCGTCCGATACGCAGTATTTT. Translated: CASSVSGGASDTQYF.

The CDR3 coding sequence is TGTGCCAGCAGTGGGAACAATTCACCCCTCCACTTT. Its translation is CASSGNNSPLHF. The V and J genes are TRBV28 and TRBJ1-6; D is undetermined. The V gene lost 5 bases and the J gene lost 7 bases, with 6 bases spanning the gap. Germline loops: CDR1 MDHEN, CDR2 SYDVKM. The CDR3 loop spans 12 amino acids.

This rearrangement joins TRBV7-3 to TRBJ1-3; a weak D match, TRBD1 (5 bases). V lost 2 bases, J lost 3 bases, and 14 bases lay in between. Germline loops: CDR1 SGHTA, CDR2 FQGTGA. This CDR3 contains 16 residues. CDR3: CASSLGGASRGNTIYF. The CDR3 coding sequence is TGTGCCAGCAGCTTAGGCGGGGCAAGTCGTGGAAACACCATATATTTT. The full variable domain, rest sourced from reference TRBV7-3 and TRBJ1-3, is GAGVSQTPSNKVTEKGKYVELRCDPISGHTALYWYRQSLGQGPEFLIYFQGTGAADDSGLPNDRFFAVRPEGSVSTLKIQRTERGDSAVYLCASSLGGASRGNTIYFGEGSWLTVV.

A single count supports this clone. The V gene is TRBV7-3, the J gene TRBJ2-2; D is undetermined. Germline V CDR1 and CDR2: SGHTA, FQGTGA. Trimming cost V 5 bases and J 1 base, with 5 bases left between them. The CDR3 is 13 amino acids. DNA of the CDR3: TGTGCCAGCAGCCCCAGGAACACCGGGGAGCTGTTTTTT. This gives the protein CASSPRNTGELFF.

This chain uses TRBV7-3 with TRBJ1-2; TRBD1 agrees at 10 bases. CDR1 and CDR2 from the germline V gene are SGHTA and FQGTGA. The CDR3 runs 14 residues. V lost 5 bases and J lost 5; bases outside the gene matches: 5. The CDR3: CASSPGQGTYGYTF. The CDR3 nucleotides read TGTGCCAGCAGCCCGGGACAGGGGACGTATGGCTACACCTTC.

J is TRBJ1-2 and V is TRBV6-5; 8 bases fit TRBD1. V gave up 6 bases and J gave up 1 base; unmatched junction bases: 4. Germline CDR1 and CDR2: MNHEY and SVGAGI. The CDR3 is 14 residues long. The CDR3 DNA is TGTGCCAGCAGGGAAACAGGGGGTAACTATGGCTACACCTTC. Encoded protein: CASRETGGNYGYTF.

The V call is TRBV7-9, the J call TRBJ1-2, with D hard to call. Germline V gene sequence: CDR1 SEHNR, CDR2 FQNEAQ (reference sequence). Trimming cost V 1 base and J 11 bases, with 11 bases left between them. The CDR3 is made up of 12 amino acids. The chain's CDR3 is CASSLETRGYTF. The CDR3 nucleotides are TGTGCCAGCAGCTTAGAGACCCGGGGTTACACCTTC.

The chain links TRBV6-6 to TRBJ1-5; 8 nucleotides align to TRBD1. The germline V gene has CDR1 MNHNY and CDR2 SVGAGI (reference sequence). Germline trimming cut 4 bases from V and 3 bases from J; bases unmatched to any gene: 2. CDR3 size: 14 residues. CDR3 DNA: TGTGCCAGCAGTTTTCAGGGGGCCAATCAGCCCCAGCATTTT. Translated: CASSFQGANQPQHF.

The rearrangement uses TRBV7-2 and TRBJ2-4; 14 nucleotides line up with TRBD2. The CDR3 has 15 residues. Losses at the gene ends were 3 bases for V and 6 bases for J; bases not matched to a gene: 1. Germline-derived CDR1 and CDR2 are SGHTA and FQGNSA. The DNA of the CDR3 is TGTGCCAGCAGCTTCGGACTAGCGGGGGGAAACATTCAGTACTTC. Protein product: CASSFGLAGGNIQYF.

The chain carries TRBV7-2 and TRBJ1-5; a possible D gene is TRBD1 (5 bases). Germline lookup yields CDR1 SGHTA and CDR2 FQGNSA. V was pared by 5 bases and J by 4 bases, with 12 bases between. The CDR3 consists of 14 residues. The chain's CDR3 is CASSQSGTNQPQHF. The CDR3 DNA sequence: TGTGCCAGCAGCCAATCCGGGACGAATCAGCCCCAGCATTTT.

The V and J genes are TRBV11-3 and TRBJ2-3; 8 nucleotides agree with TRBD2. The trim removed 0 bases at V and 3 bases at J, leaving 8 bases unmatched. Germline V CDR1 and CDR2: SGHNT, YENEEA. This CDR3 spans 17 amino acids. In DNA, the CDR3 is TGTGCCAGCAGCTTAGATCCCGCGGGGGGCCTGACAGATACGCAGTATTTT. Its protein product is CASSLDPAGGLTDTQYF. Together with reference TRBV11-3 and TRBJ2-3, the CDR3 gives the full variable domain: EAGVVQSPRYKIIEKKQPVAFWCNPISGHNTLYWYLQNLGQGPELLIRYENEEAVDDSQLPKDRFSAERLKGVDSTLKIQPAELGDSAVYLCASSLDPAGGLTDTQYFGPGTRLTVL.

In nucleotides, the CDR3 is TGTGCCAGCAGCGGTTACAGGGTGGGCTCCTACGAGCAGTACTTC. It is translated as CASSGYRVGSYEQYF. The chain has TRBV7-8 and TRBJ2-7, with D possibly matching TRBD1 (6 bases). V shed 5 bases and J shed 0 bases, with 14 bases lying between them. This CDR3 contains 15 residues. Germline-derived CDR1 and CDR2 are SGHVS and FQNEAQ.

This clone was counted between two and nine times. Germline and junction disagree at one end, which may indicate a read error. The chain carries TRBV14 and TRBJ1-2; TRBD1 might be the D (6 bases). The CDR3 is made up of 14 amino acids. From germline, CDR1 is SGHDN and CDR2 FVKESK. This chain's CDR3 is CASSQSPWGLYWAF. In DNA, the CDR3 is TGTGCCAGCAGCCAATCGCCATGGGGGCTGTATTGGGCCTTC.

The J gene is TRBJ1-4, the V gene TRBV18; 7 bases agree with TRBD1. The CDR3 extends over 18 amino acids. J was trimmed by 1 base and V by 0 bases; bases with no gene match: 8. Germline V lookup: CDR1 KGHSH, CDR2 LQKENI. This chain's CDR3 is CASSPPPDRARTNEKLFF. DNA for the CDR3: TGTGCCAGCTCACCACCTCCTGACAGGGCGAGAACTAATGAAAAACTGTTTTTT. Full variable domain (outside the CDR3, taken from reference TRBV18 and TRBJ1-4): NAGVMQNPRHLVRRRGQEARLRCSPMKGHSHVYWYRQLPEEGLKFMVYLQKENIIDESGMPKERFSAEFPKEGPSILRIQQVVRGDSAAYFCASSPPPDRARTNEKLFFGSGTQLSVL.

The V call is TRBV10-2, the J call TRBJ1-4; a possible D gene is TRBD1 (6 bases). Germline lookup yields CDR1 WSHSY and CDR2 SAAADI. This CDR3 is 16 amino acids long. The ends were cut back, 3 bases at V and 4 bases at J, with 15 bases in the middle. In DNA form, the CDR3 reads TGCGCCAGCAGTGATCGGGGGCTCTCTGATAATGAAAAACTGTTTTTT. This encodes CASSDRGLSDNEKLFF.

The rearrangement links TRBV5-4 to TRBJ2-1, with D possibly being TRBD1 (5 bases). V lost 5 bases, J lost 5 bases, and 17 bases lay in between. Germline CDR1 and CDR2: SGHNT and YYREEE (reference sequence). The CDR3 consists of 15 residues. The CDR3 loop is CASRPDSNWDNEQFF. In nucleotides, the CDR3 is TGTGCCAGCAGACCTGACAGCAATTGGGACAATGAGCAGTTCTTC.

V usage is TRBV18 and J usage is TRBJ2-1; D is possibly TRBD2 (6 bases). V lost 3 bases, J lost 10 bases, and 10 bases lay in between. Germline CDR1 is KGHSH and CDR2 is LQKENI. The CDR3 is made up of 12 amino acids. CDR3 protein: CASSPAGWEQFF. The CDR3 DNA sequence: TGTGCCAGCTCACCCGCGGGGTGGGAGCAGTTCTTC.

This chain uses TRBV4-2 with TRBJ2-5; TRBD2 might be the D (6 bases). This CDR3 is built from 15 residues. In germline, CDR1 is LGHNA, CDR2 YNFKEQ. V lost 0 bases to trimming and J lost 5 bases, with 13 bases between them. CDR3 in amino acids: CASSQDWLARETQYF. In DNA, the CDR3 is TGTGCCAGCAGCCAAGATTGGCTAGCGCGGGAGACCCAGTACTTC.